Following are 25 T cell receptor beta chains from one sample sequenced in a study of glioma-infiltrating T cells after dendritic cell vaccination. The assay was immunoSEQ multiplex PCR, and TCRdb's table has in-frame clones only and misses some. The profile shows some 70,000 clones, around 81% of them singletons. Specimen: blood, collected before dendritic cell vaccination. All receptors derive from a human donor with glioblastoma.

This clone appeared a single time. This chain uses TRBV30 with TRBJ1-1, with a possible D match to TRBD1 (6 bases). Looked up from germline, CDR1 is GTSNPN and CDR2 is SVGIG (reference sequence). V lost 3 bases to trimming and J lost 3 bases, with 17 bases between them. The CDR3 contains 15 residues. For the CDR3, the DNA is TGTGCCTGGAGCATATTGACAGGTATCGACACTGAAGCTTTCTTT. Translating gives CAWSILTGIDTEAFF.

This chain connects TRBV2 to TRBJ1-1, with D possibly TRBD1 on 5 matching bases. Germline-derived CDR1 and CDR2 are SNHLY and FYNNEI. Trimming shortened V by 5 bases and J by 1 base, and 8 bases separated the two germline ends. The CDR3 totals 13 residues. CDR3 nucleotide sequence: TGTGCCAGCAGTTTCACAGGGAACACTGAAGCTTTCTTT. Translating gives CASSFTGNTEAFF.

This clone was detected once. The chain is built from TRBV5-1 and TRBJ2-2; D unclear. The CDR3 sequence is 15 residues long. With 2 bases removed from V and 0 bases from J, the gap between germline ends came to 8 bases. CDR1 and CDR2 from the germline V gene are SGHRS and YFSETQ. Written as DNA, the CDR3 is TGCGCCAGCAGCTTAACAGACGCGAACACCGGGGAGCTGTTTTTT. Residues: CASSLTDANTGELFF. Drawing the rest from reference TRBV5-1 and TRBJ2-2, the complete variable domain is KAGVTQTPRYLIKTRGQQVTLSCSPISGHRSVSWYQQTPGQGLQFLFEYFSETQRNKGNFPGRFSGRQFSNSRSEMNVSTLELGDSALYLCASSLTDANTGELFFGEGSRLTVL.

The DNA of the CDR3 is TGTGCCAGCAGCTTAACGACAGGGACCTACGAGCAGTACTTC. Its protein is CASSLTTGTYEQYF. The gene calls are TRBV7-9 and TRBJ2-7, with 7 bases aligning to TRBD1. The CDR3 totals 14 residues. V shed 2 bases and J 2 bases; nucleotides not matched to a gene: 3. Germline loops: CDR1 SEHNR, CDR2 FQNEAQ (reference sequence).

The chain has TRBV9 and TRBJ2-7; the match to TRBD2 covers 11 bases. The germline gives CDR1 SGDLS, CDR2 YYNGEE. J gave up 3 bases and V 2 bases, and 4 bases lay outside the gene matches. The CDR3 has 15 residues. The chain's CDR3 is CASSVFSGGDYEQYF. Here the CDR3 DNA reads TGTGCCAGCAGCGTCTTTAGCGGGGGGGACTACGAGCAGTACTTC.

V and J are TRBV6-6 and TRBJ2-5; 7 bases match TRBD2. Trimming removed 4 bases from V and 4 bases from J; junction bases left unmatched: 0. Germline assignment: CDR1 MNHNY and CDR2 SVGAGI (reference sequence). This CDR3 contains 12 residues. CDR3 nucleotides: TGTGCCAGCAGTTGGGGGGGAGAGACCCAGTACTTC. This gives the protein CASSWGGETQYF.

The gene calls are TRBV30 and TRBJ1-1; 7 bases fit TRBD1. V trimming: 7 bases; J trimming: 3 bases; junction bases outside the gene matches: 5. Germline assignment: CDR1 GTSNPN and CDR2 SVGIG (reference sequence). The CDR3 loop spans 12 amino acids. The CDR3 coding sequence is TGTGCCTTAACAGGGGAAGACACTGAAGCTTTCTTT. Protein sequence: CALTGEDTEAFF.

The rearrangement joins TRBV9 to TRBJ2-5; 11 nucleotides match TRBD2. Germline lookup yields CDR1 SGDLS and CDR2 YYNGEE. CDR3 length: 17 residues. The ends lost 0 bases at V and 3 bases at J; junction bases unmatched: 7. CDR3 DNA: TGTGCCAGCAGCGTAGGGACGTATAGCGGGGGGGAAGAGACCCAGTACTTC. It encodes CASSVGTYSGGEETQYF.

The rearrangement joins TRBV5-1 to TRBJ1-2; 7 nucleotides align to TRBD1. The CDR3 is made up of 14 amino acids. Per germline, CDR1 SGHRS and CDR2 YFSETQ. The V gene end was trimmed by 1 base and the J gene end by 8 bases; junction bases not matched to a gene: 8. The CDR3 protein is CASSLSGGNEGYTF. The CDR3 DNA reads TGCGCCAGCAGCTTGTCAGGGGGTAATGAAGGCTACACCTTC.

The CDR3 loop is CASSQDRGTGGGYTF. CDR3 coding DNA: TGTGCCAGCAGCCAAGATCGTGGGACAGGAGGTGGCTACACCTTC. The chain carries TRBV4-2 and TRBJ1-2; 8 bases match TRBD1. There are 15 residues in the CDR3. Per germline, CDR1 LGHNA and CDR2 YNFKEQ. V lost 0 bases, J lost 7 bases, and 7 bases stayed unmatched.

The chain combines TRBV6-6 with TRBJ2-7, with a weak D call TRBD1 (5 bases). V lost 7 bases, J lost 2 bases, and 6 bases lay in between. CDR1 is MNHNY, CDR2 SVGAGI, per germline (reference sequence). This CDR3 comprises 11 residues. The CDR3 here is CASTGTYEQYF. The CDR3 DNA is TGTGCCAGCACAGGGACCTACGAGCAGTACTTC.

This clone was seen a single time. The chain combines TRBV7-2 with TRBJ2-5; TRBD2 aligns across 9 bases. The CDR3 is made up of 15 amino acids. Germline V gene lookup returns CDR1 SGHTA and CDR2 FQGNSA. After removal of 2 bases from V and 2 bases from J, the junction contained 3 bases not matched to a gene. The CDR3, as DNA: TGTGCCAGCAGCTTACAGCGGGGGGTTCAAGAGACCCAGTACTTC. Its protein product is CASSLQRGVQETQYF. Complete variable domain (other parts from reference TRBV7-2 and TRBJ2-5): GAGVSQSPSNKVTEKGKDVELRCDPISGHTALYWYRQSLGQGLEFLIYFQGNSAPDKSGLPSDRFSAERTGGSVSTLTIQRTQQEDSAVYLCASSLQRGVQETQYFGPGTRLLVL.

The chain links TRBV7-2 to TRBJ2-1; 7 bases match TRBD2. Germline-derived CDR1 and CDR2 are SGHTA and FQGNSA. CDR3 length equals 13 residues. Losses at the gene ends were 5 bases for V and 8 bases for J; bases not matched to a gene: 6. The CDR3 spells CASSPRLAHEQFF. DNA of the CDR3: TGTGCCAGCAGCCCCCGACTAGCCCATGAGCAGTTCTTC.

This rearrangement joins TRBV6-5 to TRBJ2-5; weak D call: TRBD2 (7 bases). Germline values: CDR1 MNHEY, CDR2 SVGAGI. The CDR3 spans 15 residues. V lost 7 bases, J lost 2 bases, and 17 bases lay in between. The CDR3 sequence: CASIGGGLGQETQYF. The CDR3, as DNA: TGTGCCAGCATTGGCGGGGGCTTGGGTCAAGAGACCCAGTACTTC.

The chain couples TRBV6-5 to TRBJ1-4; tentative D call: TRBD1 (6 bases). The CDR3 has 16 residues. Germline CDR1 and CDR2: MNHEY and SVGAGI. Trimming left V 0 bases short and J 2 bases short, with 10 bases between. This chain's CDR3 is CASSYSEGGTNEKLFF. CDR3 DNA: TGTGCCAGCAGTTACTCTGAGGGGGGGACTAATGAAAAACTGTTTTTT.

This chain joins TRBV28 and TRBJ1-5; the D is unclear. Germline V gene lookup returns CDR1 MDHEN and CDR2 SYDVKM. CDR3 size: 15 residues. With 7 bases removed from V and 0 bases from J, the gap between germline ends came to 13 bases. Written as DNA, the CDR3 is TGTGCCAGCACCAACAACATTAATAGCAATCAGCCCCAGCATTTT. Encoded protein: CASTNNINSNQPQHF. Drawing the rest from reference TRBV28 and TRBJ1-5, the complete variable domain is DVKVTQSSRYLVKRTGEKVFLECVQDMDHENMFWYRQDPGLGLRLIYFSYDVKMKEKGDIPEGYSVSREKKERFSLILESASTNQTSMYLCASTNNINSNQPQHFGDGTRLSIL.

The rearrangement uses TRBV6-5 and TRBJ1-3, with D possibly TRBD1 on 6 matching bases. Germline CDR1 MNHEY, CDR2 SVGAGI. CDR3 length: 12 amino acids. V dropped 6 bases and J dropped 8 bases, with 11 bases sitting between them. CDR3 nucleotide sequence: TGTGCCAGCAGGGCAGGGGCAGACACCATATATTTT. Translation: CASRAGADTIYF.

CDR3 sequence: CASSPRQGQETQYF. CDR3 in DNA: TGCGCCAGCAGCCCAAGACAGGGGCAAGAGACCCAGTACTTC. V and J are TRBV4-1 and TRBJ2-5; 8 nucleotides align to TRBD1. This CDR3 comprises 14 residues. With 4 bases clipped from V and 2 bases from J, the junction kept 3 bases outside the gene matches. Germline CDR1 MGHRA, CDR2 YSYEKL.

The V gene is TRBV2, the J gene TRBJ1-6; D perhaps matches TRBD1 (6 bases). The CDR3 runs 15 residues. CDR1 is SNHLY, CDR2 FYNNEI, per germline. Trimming shortened V by 0 bases and J by 10 bases, and 13 bases separated the two germline ends. The DNA for the CDR3 is TGTGCCAGCAGTGAAGCTGCAGGGGCTTGGTCACCCCTCCACTTT. This encodes CASSEAAGAWSPLHF.

The chain uses TRBV7-8 and TRBJ1-2, with TRBD1 as a possible D gene (6 bases). Germline V lookup: CDR1 SGHVS, CDR2 FQNEAQ. Trimming cost V 1 base and J 4 bases, with 13 bases left between them. This CDR3 is built from 15 residues. Here the CDR3 reads CASSLGGGAGYGYTF. The CDR3, as DNA: TGTGCCAGCAGCTTAGGTGGGGGGGCGGGCTATGGCTACACCTTC.

The gene calls are TRBV7-2 and TRBJ2-3, with D uncertain. Germline CDR1 reads SGHTA; CDR2 reads FQGNSA. This CDR3 spans 13 amino acids. The V end lost 4 bases, the J end lost 4 bases, and 9 bases lay between the germline ends. CDR3 nucleotide sequence: TGTGCCAGCAGCTCCCCCCTATCAGATACGCAGTATTTT. Protein: CASSSPLSDTQYF.

This clone showed up just a few times. The chain uses TRBV10-3 and TRBJ1-5; tentatively, D is TRBD1 (5 bases). This CDR3 comprises 12 residues. The germline V gene encodes CDR1 ENHRY and CDR2 SYGVKD. Deletions cut 6 bases from V and 5 bases from J, with 8 bases between. The CDR3 loop is CAIRTADQPQHF. The CDR3 bases are TGTGCCATCAGGACAGCCGATCAGCCCCAGCATTTT.

This chain connects TRBV14 to TRBJ1-6, with a weak D call TRBD1 (5 bases). The CDR3 runs to 20 residues. V lost 3 bases to trimming and J lost 5 bases, with 26 bases between them. Looked up from germline, CDR1 is SGHDN and CDR2 is FVKESK. The CDR3 DNA reads as TGTGCCAGCAGCCAGAGGTCGGGGACGACGTGGGAGCGGGATAATTCACCCCTCCACTTT. Translating it yields CASSQRSGTTWERDNSPLHF. The whole variable domain, remainder taken from reference TRBV14 and TRBJ1-6, is EAGVTQFPSHSVIEKGQTVTLRCDPISGHDNLYWYRRVMGKEIKFLLHFVKESKQDESGMPNNRFLAERTGGTYSTLKVQPAELEDSGVYFCASSQRSGTTWERDNSPLHFGNGTRLTVT.

The CDR3 bases are TGTGCCAGCAGAAACAGGGGGGCACCCTACGAGCAGTACTTC. This gives the protein CASRNRGAPYEQYF. The V and J genes are TRBV27 and TRBJ2-7; 8 nucleotides line up with TRBD1. J gave up 2 bases and V 6 bases, and 6 bases lay outside the gene matches. The CDR3 covers 14 residues. CDR1 is MNHEY and CDR2 is SMNVEV in the germline V gene (reference sequence).

V is TRBV2 and J is TRBJ1-4; D may be TRBD1 (5 bases). There are 16 residues in the CDR3. Germline lookup yields CDR1 SNHLY and CDR2 FYNNEI. The V end was cut by 4 bases, the J end by 4 bases, with 16 bases between. The CDR3 coding sequence is TGTGCCAGCAGTGTGACAGCCCTTCATGGTAATGAAAAACTGTTTTTT. It codes for CASSVTALHGNEKLFF.